This T cell receptor (beta chain) was sequenced for a study of beta chain features in type 1 diabetes. At the level of the study: Sorted cells, around 100 million in number, were examined across all samples.

Germline V gene data show CDR1 as LGHNA and CDR2 as YSLEER. This CDR3 region has 15 residues. The germline V and J ends were trimmed by 1 base and 2 bases, with 10 bases remaining between them. The purity of all sorted populations exceeded 98%. The table lists this clone with a few counts. The antigen remains unidentified. Reverse transcribing all isolated RNA meant expressed TCRB transcripts were sequenced. The assay was immunoSEQ multiplex PCR, and TCRdb's table has in-frame clones only and misses some. Of about 650,000 clones in the sample, around 11% were seen once. The study, taken as a whole, reports: Type 1 diabetes patients showed a moderate but significant shortening of TCRB CDR3s in all four CD4+ subsets. VDJ junctions in type 1 diabetes patients carried more deletions and fewer insertions. In patients and controls equally, PCR might favor templates that are shorter.

Sequencing used naive CD4+ T cells from blood. The rearrangement links TRBV4-3 to TRBJ2-3; D gene unclear. This clonotype was sampled from a man aged 25 to 40 with type 1 diabetes. The DNA for the CDR3 is TGCGCCAGCAGCCAAGGGGTCCTACTCACAGATACGCAGTATTTT. Its translation is CASSQGVLLTDTQYF.